Presented here are 2 T cell receptor beta chains from one specimen sequenced in a study of T-cell reconstitution after alpha-beta-depleted transplantation in children. Using unique molecular identifiers, the investigators prepared the TCRbeta library. TCRdb used MiXCR to reprocess the PCR reads, holding one entry per CDR3 protein. The sample holds hundreds of thousands of distinct CDR3 sequences, 16% seen once. The sample in question was PBMCs, mostly from graft donor cells, obtained 360 days after TCRalphabeta/CD19-depleted stem cell transplant. Receptors originate from a male patient younger than 18 who had a stem cell transplant for acute lymphoblastic leukemia, so the T cells may come from the graft donor.

In this sample, this clonotype turned up many times. The chain couples TRBV6-5 to TRBJ2-6; D is undetermined. This CDR3 spans 16 amino acids. Germline CDR1 is MNHEY and CDR2 is SVGAGI. V lost 0 bases, J lost 1 base, and 7 bases lay in between. CDR3 sequence reads: CASSYSVPSGANVLTF. In DNA, the CDR3 is TGTGCCAGCAGTTACTCAGTCCCTTCTGGGGCCAACGTCCTGACTTTC.

CDR3 residues: CAWEGPRNEQFF. CDR3 nucleotides: TGTGCCTGGGAAGGGCCGCGGAATGAGCAGTTCTTC. The chain is built from TRBV30 and TRBJ2-1; D not certain. Trimming stripped 5 bases from V and 7 bases from J, with 12 bases between. CDR1 GTSNPN and CDR2 SVGIG come from the germline V gene (reference sequence). The CDR3 totals 12 residues. Based on the CDR3 plus reference TRBV30 and TRBJ2-1, the full variable domain is SQTIHQWPATLVQPVGSPLSLECTVEGTSNPNLYWYRQAAGRGLQLLFYSVGIGQISSEVPQNLSASRPQDRQFILSSKKLLLSDSGFYLCAWEGPRNEQFFGPGTRLTVL.